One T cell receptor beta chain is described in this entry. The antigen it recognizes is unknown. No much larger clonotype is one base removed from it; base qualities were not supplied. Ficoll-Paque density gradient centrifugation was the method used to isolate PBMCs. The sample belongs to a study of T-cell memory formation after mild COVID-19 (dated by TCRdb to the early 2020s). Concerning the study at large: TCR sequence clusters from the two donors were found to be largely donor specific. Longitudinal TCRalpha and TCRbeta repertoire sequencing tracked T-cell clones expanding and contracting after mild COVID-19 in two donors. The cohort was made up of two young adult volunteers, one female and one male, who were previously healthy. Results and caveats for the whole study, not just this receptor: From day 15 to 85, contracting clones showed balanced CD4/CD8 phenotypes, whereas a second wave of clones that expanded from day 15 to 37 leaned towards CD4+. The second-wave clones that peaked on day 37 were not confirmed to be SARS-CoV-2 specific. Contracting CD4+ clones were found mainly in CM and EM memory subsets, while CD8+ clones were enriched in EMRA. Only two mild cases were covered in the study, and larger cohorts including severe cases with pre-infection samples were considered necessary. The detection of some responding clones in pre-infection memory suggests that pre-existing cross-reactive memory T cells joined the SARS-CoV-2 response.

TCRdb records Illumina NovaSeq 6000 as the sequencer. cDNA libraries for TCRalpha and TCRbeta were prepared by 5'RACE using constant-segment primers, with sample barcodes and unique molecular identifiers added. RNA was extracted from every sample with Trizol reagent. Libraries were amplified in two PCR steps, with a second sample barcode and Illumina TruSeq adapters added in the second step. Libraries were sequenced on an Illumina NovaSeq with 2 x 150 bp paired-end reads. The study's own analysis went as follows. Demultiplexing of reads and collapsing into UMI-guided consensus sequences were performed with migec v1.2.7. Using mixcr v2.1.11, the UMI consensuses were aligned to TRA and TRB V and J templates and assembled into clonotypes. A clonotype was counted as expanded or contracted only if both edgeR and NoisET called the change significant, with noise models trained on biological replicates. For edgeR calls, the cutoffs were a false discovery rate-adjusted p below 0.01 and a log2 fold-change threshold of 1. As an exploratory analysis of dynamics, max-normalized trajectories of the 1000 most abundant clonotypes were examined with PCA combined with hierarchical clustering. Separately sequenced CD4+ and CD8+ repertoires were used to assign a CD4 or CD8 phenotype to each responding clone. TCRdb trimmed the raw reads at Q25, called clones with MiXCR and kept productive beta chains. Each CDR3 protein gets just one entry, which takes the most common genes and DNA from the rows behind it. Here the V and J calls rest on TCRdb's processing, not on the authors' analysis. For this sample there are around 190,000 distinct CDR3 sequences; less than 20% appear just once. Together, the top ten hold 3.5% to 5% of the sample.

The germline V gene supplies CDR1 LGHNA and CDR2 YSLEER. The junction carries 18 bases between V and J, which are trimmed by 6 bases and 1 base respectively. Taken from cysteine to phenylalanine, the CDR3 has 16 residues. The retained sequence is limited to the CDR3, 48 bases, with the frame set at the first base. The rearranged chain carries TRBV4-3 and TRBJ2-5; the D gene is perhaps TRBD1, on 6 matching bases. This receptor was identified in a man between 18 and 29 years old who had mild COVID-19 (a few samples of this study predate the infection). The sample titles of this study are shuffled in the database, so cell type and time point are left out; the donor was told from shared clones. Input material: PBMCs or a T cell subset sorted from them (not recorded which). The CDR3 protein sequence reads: CASSVSWGLSQETQYF. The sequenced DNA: TGCGCCAGCAGTGTCAGTTGGGGGCTATCCCAAGAGACCCAGTACTTC.